One and the same sample provided the 19 T cell receptor beta chains below, sequenced in a study of blood T cell repertoires in COVID-19. TCRdb's table, derived via immunoSEQ multiplex PCR, lists solely in-frame clones and lacks some. The table lists some 200,000 clones, about 75% of them singletons. The sequencing sample was made of peripheral blood. These receptors were collected from a woman in her seventies with acute or convalescent COVID-19.

The chain links TRBV29-1 to TRBJ2-7; 8 bases are shared with TRBD1. Germline lookup yields CDR1 SQVTM and CDR2 ANQGSEA. The CDR3 loop spans 14 amino acids. After removal of 5 bases from V and 4 bases from J, the junction contained 10 bases not matched to a gene. CDR3 region: CSVRARQGAYEQYF. As DNA, the CDR3 is TGCAGCGTTAGGGCCCGGCAGGGGGCTTACGAGCAGTACTTC.

CDR3 nucleotides: TGTGCCAGCTCGGAGCTGAATCAGCCCCAGCATTTT. This translates into CASSELNQPQHF. The V and J genes are TRBV2 and TRBJ1-5, with no clear D. The CDR3 has 12 amino acids. Germline CDR1 reads SNHLY; CDR2 reads FYNNEI. V lost 8 bases, J lost 4 bases, and 9 bases lay in between.

This clone was counted a few times. This chain uses TRBV18 with TRBJ2-3, with D unresolved. The V gene lost 0 bases and the J gene lost 3 bases, with 4 bases spanning the gap. CDR3 length equals 13 residues. The germline gives CDR1 KGHSH, CDR2 LQKENI. The CDR3 loop is CASSPPTTDTQYF. CDR3 DNA: TGTGCCAGCTCACCACCAACTACAGATACGCAGTATTTT.

CDR3 nucleotide sequence: TGTGCCAGCAGCAGGGGACTCCCTAAGGATACGCAGTATTTT. It specifies CASSRGLPKDTQYF. The chain carries TRBV13 and TRBJ2-3; maybe TRBD2 (6 bases). Trimming shortened V by 5 bases and J by 6 bases, and 15 bases separated the two germline ends. Germline lookup yields CDR1 PRHDT and CDR2 FYEKMQ (reference sequence). The length of the CDR3 is 14 residues.

The chain links TRBV6-2 or TRBV6-3 to TRBJ2-7; 7 positions match TRBD2. With V trimmed by 2 bases and J by 6 bases, 16 bases remained unmatched. The CDR3 spans 17 residues. From germline, CDR1 is MNHEY and CDR2 SVGEGT. The CDR3 spells CASSYREVGGRSREQYF. The CDR3 DNA is TGTGCCAGCAGTTACCGGGAGGTCGGAGGGAGGAGTCGCGAGCAGTACTTC.

This clone turned up a few times. V is TRBV3-1 (or the pseudogene TRBV3-2) and J is TRBJ1-2, with D maybe TRBD1 (6 bases). Germline lookup yields CDR1 LGHDT and CDR2 YNNKEL (reference sequence). The CDR3 extends over 14 amino acids. Trimming cost V 0 bases and J 4 bases, with 9 bases left between them. The CDR3 DNA follows: TGTGCCAGCAGCCAAGATTCCAGGGGCTATGGCTACACCTTC. Amino acids: CASSQDSRGYGYTF.

The gene calls are TRBV10-2 and TRBJ2-2; 10 bases map to TRBD1. The CDR3 is 16 amino acids. With 3 bases clipped from V and 6 bases from J, the junction kept 7 bases outside the gene matches. In germline, CDR1 is WSHSY, CDR2 SAAADI. The CDR3 region is CASSDGSDRGAGELFF. The CDR3 DNA sequence: TGCGCCAGCAGTGACGGCTCGGACAGGGGGGCCGGGGAGCTGTTTTTT.

The chain uses TRBV3-1 (or the pseudogene TRBV3-2) and TRBJ2-1, with a tentative D call TRBD2 (7 bases). The CDR3 length is 14 residues. Deletions cut 6 bases from V and 3 bases from J, with 12 bases between. The germline CDR1 and CDR2 sequences are LGHDT and YNNKEL (reference sequence). DNA of the CDR3: TGTGCCAGCAGGGGGGGGGCTTACTACAATGAGCAGTTCTTC. Amino acids: CASRGGAYYNEQFF.

This chain connects TRBV10-1 to TRBJ1-1; 8 bases align to TRBD1. V shed 9 bases and J 6 bases; nucleotides not matched to a gene: 6. The CDR3 spans 12 residues. In germline, CDR1 is WNHNN, CDR2 SYGVQD (reference sequence). The CDR3 loop reads CARWGQVPEAFF. For the CDR3, the DNA is TGCGCCAGGTGGGGACAGGTCCCTGAAGCTTTCTTT.

The chain has TRBV2 and TRBJ2-5, with 10 nucleotides matching TRBD2. Trimming removed 6 bases from V and 4 bases from J; junction bases left unmatched: 11. CDR1 and CDR2 from the germline V gene are SNHLY and FYNNEI. The CDR3 spans 16 residues. DNA of the CDR3: TGTGCCAGCAGGGGCTGGGCTAGCGGGAGTGTAGAGACCCAGTACTTC. Translating gives CASRGWASGSVETQYF.

The chain combines TRBV5-6 with TRBJ1-2, with TRBD1 matching over 11 bases. V lost 9 bases and J lost 4; bases outside the gene matches: 17. Germline lookup yields CDR1 SGHDT and CDR2 YYEEEE. CDR3 size: 17 residues. CDR3: CATDRFSGTGGVYGYTF. The CDR3 DNA reads as TGTGCCACCGATCGGTTTAGTGGGACAGGGGGTGTCTATGGCTACACCTTC.

The J gene is TRBJ2-5, the V gene TRBV27; TRBD1 matches 8 bases. The CDR3 totals 15 residues. J was trimmed by 4 bases and V by 5 bases; bases with no gene match: 9. Germline V lookup: CDR1 MNHEY, CDR2 SMNVEV (reference sequence). CDR3: CASSPWTGSGETQYF. Here the CDR3 DNA reads TGTGCCAGCAGTCCATGGACAGGGTCGGGAGAGACCCAGTACTTC.

The rearrangement links TRBV5-4 to TRBJ2-3; TRBD2 matches 9 bases. Germline V gene sequence: CDR1 SGHNT, CDR2 YYREEE (reference sequence). Trimming at V came to 4 bases and at J to 2 bases, leaving 8 bases not matched to a gene. The CDR3 extends over 16 amino acids. The CDR3 DNA reads TGTGCCAGCAGCACCAAACTAGCGGGCTTCACAGATACGCAGTATTTT. Encoded protein: CASSTKLAGFTDTQYF.

This clone showed up just a few times. The CDR3 sequence is CAWQKQTHSPLHF. DNA for the CDR3: TGTGCCTGGCAAAAGCAGACTCATTCACCCCTCCACTTT. The genes are TRBV30 and TRBJ1-6; D call uncertain. This CDR3 has 13 amino acids. V lost 5 bases, J lost 8 bases, and 13 bases lay in between. Germline-derived CDR1 and CDR2 are GTSNPN and SVGIG (reference sequence). Based on the CDR3 plus reference TRBV30 and TRBJ1-6, the full variable domain is SQTIHQWPATLVQPVGSPLSLECTVEGTSNPNLYWYRQAAGRGLQLLFYSVGIGQISSEVPQNLSASRPQDRQFILSSKKLLLSDSGFYLCAWQKQTHSPLHFGNGTRLTVT.

The rearrangement uses TRBV30 and TRBJ1-3, with D perhaps matching TRBD1 (6 bases). V was shortened by 3 bases and J by 4 bases, with 16 bases between the two germline ends. The CDR3 runs 15 residues. The V gene's germline CDR1 is GTSNPN and CDR2 SVGIG (reference sequence). This CDR3 reads CAWRPTGSGGNTIYF. CDR3 in DNA: TGTGCCTGGAGACCTACAGGGTCTGGAGGAAACACCATATATTTT. The full variable domain, rest sourced from reference TRBV30 and TRBJ1-3, is SQTIHQWPATLVQPVGSPLSLECTVEGTSNPNLYWYRQAAGRGLQLLFYSVGIGQISSEVPQNLSASRPQDRQFILSSKKLLLSDSGFYLCAWRPTGSGGNTIYFGEGSWLTVV.

This clone was counted between two and nine times. Other DNA sequences within the sample encode an identical CDR3. The rearrangement uses TRBV19 and TRBJ1-2, with 9 bases aligning to TRBD1. This CDR3 spans 13 amino acids. The V gene end was trimmed by 5 bases and the J gene end by 8 bases; junction bases not matched to a gene: 6. Germline lookup yields CDR1 LNHDA and CDR2 SQIVND (reference sequence). Here the CDR3 DNA reads TGTGCCAGTAGTCCGTGGACAGGGGAAGGCTACACCTTC. The encoded protein is CASSPWTGEGYTF.

This chain joins TRBV5-4 and TRBJ2-6, with TRBD2 identical over 7 bases. The CDR3 runs to 16 residues. Germline-derived CDR1 and CDR2 are SGHNT and YYREEE (reference sequence). After removal of 0 bases from V and 6 bases from J, the junction contained 6 bases not matched to a gene. CDR3 DNA: TGTGCCAGCAGCTTGGCCGGGAGGACACCGGCCAACGTCCTGACTTTC. Translated: CASSLAGRTPANVLTF.

The rearrangement joins TRBV5-1 to TRBJ2-7, with 7 bases aligning to TRBD1. The CDR3 has 15 residues. With V trimmed by 3 bases and J by 0 bases, 6 bases remained unmatched. Germline V gene sequence: CDR1 SGHRS, CDR2 YFSETQ. The chain's CDR3 is CASSSQGDSSYEQYF. The CDR3 coding sequence is TGCGCCAGCAGCTCCCAGGGGGACAGCTCCTACGAGCAGTACTTC.

The sample holds one count of this clone. The J gene is TRBJ2-1, the V gene TRBV7-2, with D possibly matching TRBD1 (5 bases). V lost 5 bases and J 9 bases, leaving 14 bases between the germline ends. CDR3 length: 13 amino acids. Germline CDR1 and CDR2: SGHTA and FQGNSA. CDR3 bases: TGTGCCAGCAGCCCCCGGTGGGGCGGTGAGCAGTTCTTC. Protein sequence: CASSPRWGGEQFF.